The 28 T cell receptor beta chains reported below all come from one sample, sequenced in a study of blood T cell repertoires in COVID-19. TCRdb's table, derived via immunoSEQ multiplex PCR, lists solely in-frame clones and lacks some. Altogether more than 65,000 clones are present, approximately 79% being singletons, with the ten largest covering approximately 45%. Sequenced material: peripheral blood. These receptors all come from a human donor in a cohort sampled during active COVID-19.

This chain links TRBV29-1 with TRBJ1-4; 9 nucleotides align to TRBD1. Trimming removed 7 bases from V and 8 bases from J; junction bases left unmatched: 8. This CDR3 is 13 amino acids long. The germline gives CDR1 SQVTM, CDR2 ANQGSEA. Here the CDR3 DNA reads TGCAGCGCTAGCCGGGACAGGGCAGAAAAACTGTTTTTT. It translates to CSASRDRAEKLFF. Full variable domain (remainder filled in from reference TRBV29-1 and TRBJ1-4): SAVISQKPSRDICQRGTSLTIQCQVDSQVTMMFWYRQQPGQSLTLIATANQGSEATYESGFVIDKFPISRPNLTFSTLTVSNMSPEDSSIYLCSASRDRAEKLFFGSGTQLSVL.

The chain joins TRBV11-2 to TRBJ1-2; perhaps TRBD1 as D (5 bases). Trimming took 1 base from V and 5 from J, leaving 8 bases between them. The CDR3 extends over 13 amino acids. CDR1 is SGHAT, CDR2 FQNNGV, per germline. The CDR3 here is CASSLGRGYGYTF. The CDR3 region has the DNA TGTGCCAGCAGCTTAGGGAGGGGATATGGCTACACCTTC.

The chain uses TRBV2 and TRBJ2-1; 10 bases are shared with TRBD2. V dropped 6 bases and J dropped 6; count of bases not matched to a gene: 8. Germline CDR1 reads SNHLY; CDR2 reads FYNNEI. This CDR3 has 15 amino acids. For the CDR3, the DNA is TGTGCCAGCAGCGCGGGCCTAGCGGGGGTCAATGAGCAGTTCTTC. It is translated as CASSAGLAGVNEQFF. Supplemented by reference TRBV2 and TRBJ2-1, the full variable domain reads EPEVTQTPSHQVTQMGQEVILRCVPISNHLYFYWYRQILGQKVEFLVSFYNNEISEKSEIFDDQFSVERPDGSNFTLKIRSTKLEDSAMYFCASSAGLAGVNEQFFGPGTRLTVL.

This clone was recorded once. The genes are TRBV7-9 and TRBJ2-3, with TRBD2 matching over 8 bases. Germline CDR1 and CDR2: SEHNR and FQNEAQ (reference sequence). J lost 8 bases, V lost 5 bases, and 12 bases had no gene match. The CDR3 totals 15 residues. CDR3: CASSPGGETGGTQYF. The CDR3 coding sequence is TGTGCCAGCAGCCCGGGAGGGGAAACGGGAGGTACGCAGTATTTT.

V is TRBV3-1 (or the pseudogene TRBV3-2) and J is TRBJ2-1; 10 bases are shared with TRBD1. This CDR3 region has 19 residues. V was clipped by 4 bases and J by 0 bases; unmatched bases: 12. Germline V gene data show CDR1 as LGHDT and CDR2 as YNNKEL (reference sequence). CDR3 coding DNA: TGTGCCAGCAGCCCCCTTCCGGGACAGGGGTCTGGCTCCTACAATGAGCAGTTCTTC. As protein: CASSPLPGQGSGSYNEQFF.

This rearrangement joins TRBV5-4 to TRBJ2-2; 7 positions match TRBD2. From germline, CDR1 is SGHNT and CDR2 YYREEE (reference sequence). Trimming removed 3 bases from V and 6 bases from J; junction bases left unmatched: 8. The CDR3 spans 15 residues. CDR3: CASSYPGTTPGELFF. The DNA for the CDR3 is TGTGCCAGCAGCTACCCAGGGACTACCCCCGGGGAGCTGTTTTTT.

This clone is a singleton in its sample. This chain connects TRBV14 to TRBJ1-2; D unclear. The germline V gene encodes CDR1 SGHDN and CDR2 FVKESK. CDR3 size: 12 residues. Between the trimmed V and J ends, which lost 5 bases and 8 bases, there was a span of 12 bases. The CDR3 protein is CASSNYEEGYTF. The CDR3 nucleotides are TGTGCCAGCAGCAATTATGAAGAGGGCTACACCTTC.

This sequence joins TRBV21-1 and TRBJ2-5; TRBD2 is the table's D call and was not checked against the DNA. TRBV21-1 is annotated as a pseudogene. This CDR3 has 16 amino acids. In nucleotides, the CDR3 is TGTGCCAGCAGCAAGAGCCCGTCGGGGGGCCAAGAGACCCAGTACTTC. Translation: CASSKSPSGGQETQYF.

Written as DNA, the CDR3 is TGTGCCAGCAGCGTAGACCCCCCCCCGCTAGTGATTAATGAGCAGTTCTTC. Translating gives CASSVDPPPLVINEQFF. The chain carries TRBV9 and TRBJ2-1, with no clear D. V dropped 0 bases and J dropped 7 bases, with 20 bases sitting between them. Germline assignment: CDR1 SGDLS and CDR2 YYNGEE. The CDR3 has 17 amino acids.

V gene TRBV19 combines with J gene TRBJ2-5; TRBD2 matches at 9 bases. This CDR3 spans 15 amino acids. V shed 6 bases and J 2 bases; nucleotides not matched to a gene: 7. The V gene's germline CDR1 is LNHDA and CDR2 SQIVND (reference sequence). Written as DNA, the CDR3 is TGTGCCAGTAGGAGGACTAGCGTAAATCAAGAGACCCAGTACTTC. Protein: CASRRTSVNQETQYF.

This clone has a single count. This sequence joins TRBV3-1 (or the pseudogene TRBV3-2) and TRBJ2-7, with D possibly matching TRBD1 (6 bases). The V gene's germline CDR1 is LGHDT and CDR2 YNNKEL (reference sequence). Trimming left V 4 bases short and J 3 bases short, with 7 bases between. The CDR3 consists of 12 residues. DNA of the CDR3: TGTGCCAGCAGCCCAGGGGACTACGAGCAGTACTTC. Translation: CASSPGDYEQYF.

This rearrangement joins TRBV18 to TRBJ1-1; possible D gene TRBD1, 6 bases. The ends were cut back, 3 bases at V and 0 bases at J, with 11 bases in the middle. Per the germline V gene, CDR1 is KGHSH and CDR2 is LQKENI. This CDR3 contains 15 residues. The CDR3 region is CASSPLDSLNTEAFF. CDR3 DNA sequence: TGTGCCAGCTCACCCCTGGACAGCCTGAACACTGAAGCTTTCTTT.

This clone was detected a few times. This chain uses TRBV28 with TRBJ2-6, with 7 bases that match TRBD1. V dropped 6 bases and J dropped 0; count of bases not matched to a gene: 5. The germline V gene has CDR1 MDHEN and CDR2 SYDVKM. This CDR3 contains 16 residues. CDR3 residues: CASSGQELSGANVLTF. Here the CDR3 DNA reads TGTGCCAGCAGCGGACAGGAGCTCTCTGGGGCCAACGTCCTGACTTTC.

The rearrangement uses TRBV6-1 and TRBJ1-1; D possibly corresponds to TRBD1 (5 bases). The CDR3 has 13 residues. V gave up 2 bases and J gave up 11 bases, with 15 bases separating them. The germline gives CDR1 MNHNS, CDR2 SASEGT. The CDR3 reads CASSELDISGAFF. Here the CDR3 DNA reads TGTGCCAGCAGTGAATTGGACATCTCTGGGGCTTTCTTT.

This clone was seen a single time. The rearrangement links TRBV5-5 to TRBJ1-1; a possible D gene is TRBD1 (6 bases). Germline values: CDR1 SGHKS, CDR2 YYEKEE (reference sequence). The CDR3 covers 14 residues. V lost 5 bases to trimming and J lost 4 bases, with 15 bases between them. CDR3 sequence reads: CASRTGTLGTEAFF. As DNA, the CDR3 is TGTGCCAGCAGAACCGGGACATTGGGCACTGAAGCTTTCTTT.

V is TRBV5-1 and J is TRBJ1-5; 9 bases match TRBD1. With V trimmed by 6 bases and J by 5 bases, 9 bases remained unmatched. Germline V gene sequence: CDR1 SGHRS, CDR2 YFSETQ. The length of the CDR3 is 15 residues. The CDR3 protein is CASMRDRVDDQPQHF. The CDR3 region has the DNA TGCGCCAGCATGCGGGACAGGGTGGACGATCAGCCCCAGCATTTT.

This chain uses TRBV6-5 with TRBJ2-7; possible D gene TRBD2, 5 bases. Trimming shortened V by 6 bases and J by 2 bases, and 17 bases separated the two germline ends. The CDR3 contains 15 residues. Germline V gene lookup returns CDR1 MNHEY and CDR2 SVGAGI. CDR3 sequence (DNA): TGTGCCAGCAGGGGAAAGGAAGGGAGTACCTACGAGCAGTACTTC. Its protein is CASRGKEGSTYEQYF.

The V gene is TRBV2, the J gene TRBJ1-5, with no clear D. Germline CDR1 and CDR2: SNHLY and FYNNEI. V was clipped by 5 bases and J by 3 bases, with 14 bases between them. The CDR3 has 15 residues. The CDR3 loop reads CASSLAGLDNQPQHF. DNA for the CDR3: TGTGCCAGCAGTCTTGCGGGGTTGGACAATCAGCCCCAGCATTTT. Complete variable domain (other parts from reference TRBV2 and TRBJ1-5): EPEVTQTPSHQVTQMGQEVILRCVPISNHLYFYWYRQILGQKVEFLVSFYNNEISEKSEIFDDQFSVERPDGSNFTLKIRSTKLEDSAMYFCASSLAGLDNQPQHFGDGTRLSIL.

The chain employs TRBV30 and TRBJ2-7, with 10 bases lining up with TRBD2. Germline V CDR1 and CDR2: GTSNPN, SVGIG (reference sequence). This CDR3 comprises 15 residues. V shed 4 bases, J shed 11 bases, and the junction held 17 bases outside the gene matches. The CDR3 is CAWTVTRLAGAPEYF. CDR3 DNA: TGTGCCTGGACCGTCACCCGGCTAGCGGGGGCCCCGGAGTACTTC.

J is TRBJ2-7 and V is TRBV2; TRBD1 aligns across 9 bases. Looked up from germline, CDR1 is SNHLY and CDR2 is FYNNEI. The CDR3 sequence is 15 residues long. The ends lost 5 bases at V and 1 base at J; junction bases unmatched: 6. CDR3 bases: TGTGCCAGCAGTCCCGGGACAGGGATATCCTACGAGCAGTACTTC. Translation: CASSPGTGISYEQYF.

This rearrangement joins TRBV3-1 (or the pseudogene TRBV3-2) to TRBJ2-5, with TRBD2 matching over 10 bases. The germline V gene encodes CDR1 LGHDT and CDR2 YNNKEL (reference sequence). This CDR3 has 13 amino acids. Losses at the gene ends were 3 bases for V and 5 bases for J; bases not matched to a gene: 0. The DNA for the CDR3 is TGTGCCAGCAGCCAGGGACTAGCGGAGACCCAGTACTTC. It codes for CASSQGLAETQYF.

The rearrangement uses TRBV10-1 and TRBJ2-5; 7 bases are shared with TRBD1. Germline values: CDR1 WNHNN, CDR2 SYGVQD (reference sequence). V was clipped by 4 bases and J by 5 bases; unmatched bases: 7. The CDR3 is 14 residues long. The CDR3 region has the DNA TGCGCCAGCAGTGTGGCCCCCAGGGGGGAGACCCAGTACTTC. It specifies CASSVAPRGETQYF.

This sequence joins TRBV5-1 and TRBJ1-5; D is ambiguous. The CDR3 contains 14 residues. Between the trimmed V and J ends, which lost 4 bases and 1 base, there was a span of 9 bases. Germline V gene lookup returns CDR1 SGHRS and CDR2 YFSETQ. This chain's CDR3 is CASSLDGSNQPQHF. DNA of the CDR3: TGCGCCAGCAGCCTGGATGGCAGCAATCAGCCCCAGCATTTT.

The chain employs TRBV12-3 or TRBV12-4 and TRBJ1-2; 8 positions agree with TRBD1. Trimming took 5 bases from V and 5 from J; bases not matched to a gene: 4. The CDR3 is made up of 13 amino acids. The CDR3 loop reads CASSIDRGYGYTF. As DNA, the CDR3 is TGTGCCAGCAGTATAGACAGGGGATATGGCTACACCTTC.

V and J are TRBV2 and TRBJ1-5; D is perhaps TRBD1 (5 bases). Germline lookup yields CDR1 SNHLY and CDR2 FYNNEI. The CDR3 consists of 13 residues. Trimming took 6 bases from V and 0 from J, leaving 6 bases between them. Here the CDR3 DNA reads TGTGCCAGCAGAGGGGTTAGCAATCAGCCCCAGCATTTT. This codes for CASRGVSNQPQHF.

CDR3 bases: TGTGCCAGCGGGCGGGATGGGGCCAACGTCCTGACTTTC. Its protein is CASGRDGANVLTF. The chain is built from TRBV7-9 and TRBJ2-6, with a weak D call TRBD2 (6 bases). CDR1 is SEHNR, CDR2 FQNEAQ, per germline (reference sequence). This CDR3 comprises 13 residues. Trimming took off 8 bases at V and 3 bases at J, with 8 bases between the two ends.

As for this clone: A read error may produce the germline difference seen at one junction end. The CDR3 here is CASSLGQAGSYNEQFF. The CDR3 bases are TGTGCTAGCAGCTTAGGACAGGCGGGTTCCTACAATGAGCAGTTCTTC. V usage is TRBV7-7 and J usage is TRBJ2-1; 7 bases line up with TRBD1. Germline V gives CDR1 SSHAT, CDR2 FNYEAQ (reference sequence). This CDR3 is 16 amino acids long.

The rearrangement uses TRBV19 and TRBJ2-5; D gene ambiguous. CDR3 length equals 13 residues. Germline assignment: CDR1 LNHDA and CDR2 SQIVND (reference sequence). V shed 2 bases and J shed 9 bases, with 13 bases lying between them. This CDR3 is CASSIKSYAAQYF. DNA of the CDR3: TGTGCCAGTAGTATAAAGAGCTACGCGGCCCAGTACTTC.